Given below is one TCR beta chain in context. Its antigen is not known. With 2 bases clipped from V and 2 bases from J, the junction kept 3 bases outside the gene matches. The CDR3 is 16 residues long. In germline, CDR1 is MNHEY, CDR2 SVGAGI. Sequencing used immunoSEQ multiplex PCR; TCRdb keeps in-frame clones, though not all of them. The profile covers some 9,800 clones, with about nine tenths appearing a single time and roughly an eighth taken by the ten largest. The record originates from a study of chemoradiotherapy in HPV16-positive cancers. Points from the study as a whole: During treatment, candidate HPV-specific clones and E7-related motifs expanded in tumor.

The V gene is TRBV6-5, the J gene TRBJ2-2; TRBD2 matches at 9 bases. This TCR came from a human donor with HPV-associated anogenital cancer. Sequencing was performed on blood, taken from a patient who underwent chemoradiotherapy. The CDR3 sequence is CASSYGLATNTGELFF. In DNA form, the CDR3 reads TGTGCCAGCAGTTACGGACTAGCGACCAACACCGGGGAGCTGTTTTTT.